Listed below are T cell receptor beta chains from one sample, sequenced in a study of T cell repertoires in cytomegalovirus infection. Antigens of these TCRs are unknown. One entry per CDR3 protein, called by TCRdb with MiXCR from the reads. The sample lists about 100,000 distinct CDR3 sequences; 25% to 30% were seen once. The input for sequencing was CD8+ T cells from cultured PBMCs, taken from culture after CMV antigen stimulation. Receptors were obtained from a human donor in good health (CMV status not recorded). Some clones in this sample may be carry-over from other donors' samples. CDR3s include the opening cysteine and the closing phenylalanine or tryptophan. D genes are given only for firm matches. Clone size is not always given. Where it is, it says once, few, many or a class for expanded clones.

clone size | D gene | J gene | V gene | CDR3 DNA | CDR3 protein
. | . | TRBJ1-1 | TRBV11-2 | TGTGCCAGCAGCTTAGGCAATGAGAGGATCGCTTTCTTT | CASSLGNERIAFF
few | TRBD1 | TRBJ2-7 | TRBV4-1 | TGCGCCAGCAGCCACCCTAGGACAGGCTCCCTCTACGAGCAGTACTTC | CASSHPRTGSLYEQYF
many | TRBD1 | TRBJ1-1 | TRBV20-1 | TGCAGTGCTGAGGGGAACAGGGGGAACACTGAAGCTTTCTTT | CSAEGNRGNTEAFF
many | . | TRBJ2-7 | TRBV9 | TGTGCCAGCAGCCCCTCCGGGGACTCCTACGAGCAGTACTTC | CASSPSGDSYEQYF
many | TRBD1 | TRBJ1-5 | TRBV7-2 | TGTGCCAGCAGCCTCGGGACAGGGCTGGCGCAGCCCCAGCATTTT | CASSLGTGLAQPQHF
few | . | TRBJ1-5 | TRBV12-3/TRBV12-4 | TGTGCCAGCAGCTCAGGTTTTAGCAATCAGCCCCAGCATTTT | CASSSGFSNQPQHF
few | . | TRBJ1-2 | TRBV27 | TGTGCCAGCAGAAACAGCGACTATGGCTACACCTTC | CASRNSDYGYTF
. | . | TRBJ1-2 | TRBV7-6 | TGTGCCAGCAGCGGAGGCGATGGCTACACCTTC | CASSGGDGYTF
. | TRBD1 | TRBJ1-2 | TRBV20-1 | TGCAGTGCCGATTTGGGGGGACAGGGGGCGACGAACTATGGCTACACCTTC | CSADLGGQGATNYGYTF
. | . | TRBJ1-1 | TRBV19 | TGTGCCAGTACCCTATACCCCGGCAAGAACACTGAAGCTTTCTTT | CASTLYPGKNTEAFF
once | . | TRBJ2-7 | TRBV28 | TGTGCCAGCAGTTTGGCCAGCAGCTCCTACGAGCAGTACTTC | CASSLASSSYEQYF
. | . | TRBJ1-2 | TRBV3-1 | TGTGCCAGCAGCCAAGCAGGGGTCCCCAGCTATGGCTACACCTTC | CASSQAGVPSYGYTF
. | . | TRBJ1-3 | TRBV7-4 | TGTGCCAGCAGCTTTGGGGAGGCTGGAAACACCATATATTTT | CASSFGEAGNTIYF
. | . | TRBJ2-7 | TRBV29-1 | TGCAGCGTTGGCTCCGGAGCGGGCGAGCAGTACTTC | CSVGSGAGEQYF
. | TRBD1 | TRBJ1-2 | TRBV4-1 | TGCGCCAGCAGCCAACGGACAGGCACTTATGGCTACACCTTC | CASSQRTGTYGYTF
medium-sized | . | TRBJ1-3 | TRBV7-6 | TGTGCCAGCAGCCAAAACTCTGGAAACACCATATATTTT | CASSQNSGNTIYF
few | . | TRBJ2-1 | TRBV7-9 | TGTGCCAGCACCGGCAGAGGGGAAAGGGGCGCTGAGCAGTTCTTC | CASTGRGERGAEQFF
. | . | TRBJ2-5 | TRBV15 | TGTGCGACCGGGAGTCATGCGGGCGAGACCCAGTACTTC | CATGSHAGETQYF
many | TRBD2 | TRBJ2-4 | TRBV7-2 | TGTGCCAGCAGCTCATTAGCGGGGTATCCCAAAAACATTCAGTACTTC | CASSSLAGYPKNIQYF
few | TRBD1 | TRBJ1-1 | TRBV7-6 | TGTGCCAGCAGCTTATATGGGACAGTAAGTCCTCGAGGGACCACTGAAGCTTTCTTT | CASSLYGTVSPRGTTEAFF
. | . | TRBJ2-1 | TRBV4-1 | TGCGCCAGCAGCCAAGGCCCAGCAGGCCCACTCTCCTACAATGAGCAGTTCTTC | CASSQGPAGPLSYNEQFF
. | TRBD1 | TRBJ1-1 | TRBV2 | TGTGCCAGCAGGCCAGGGGGCGAGTTCACTGAAGCTATCTTT | CASRPGGEFTEAIF
many | TRBD1 | TRBJ2-1 | TRBV7-9 | TGTGCCAGCAGCTTAGATCCGGGACAGGGGCTTAAAATTAACCACTACAATGAGCAGTTCTTC | CASSLDPGQGLKINHYNEQFF
many | . | TRBJ1-2 | TRBV20-1 | TGCAGTGCTAGAGATCGGACAAACTATGGCTACACCTTC | CSARDRTNYGYTF
. | . | TRBJ1-1 | TRBV12-3/TRBV12-4 | TGTGCCAGCAGTTTTACGCGGACTGAAGCTTTCTTT | CASSFTRTEAFF
few | . | TRBJ1-2 | TRBV10-3 | TGTGCCATCTGTCATTCGGGCCAGGACATTAACTATGGCTACACCTTC | CAICHSGQDINYGYTF
. | . | TRBJ2-6 | TRBV19 | TGTGCCAGTAGTATGCTGGGCTCTGGGGCCAACGTCCTGACTTTC | CASSMLGSGANVLTF
many | TRBD1 | TRBJ2-5 | TRBV11-1 | TGTGCCAGCAGCACGGACAGGGGACGCCAAGAGACCCAGTACTTC | CASSTDRGRQETQYF
. | . | TRBJ1-1 | TRBV4-1 | TGCGCCAGCAGCCAAGCGCAGGTCACTGAAGCTTTCTTT | CASSQAQVTEAFF
few | TRBD2 | TRBJ2-1 | TRBV12-3/TRBV12-4 | TGTGCCAGCAGTGCGTTGTGGGCGGGGGAGGAGCAGTTCTTC | CASSALWAGEEQFF
. | . | TRBJ2-2 | TRBV5-4 | TGTGCCAGCAGCGCACCCCGGCCCGGGGAGCTGTTTTTT | CASSAPRPGELFF
many | . | TRBJ2-3 | TRBV6-2/TRBV6-3 | TGTGCCAGCAGTCTGACGCCCACAGATACGCAGTATTTT | CASSLTPTDTQYF
few | . | TRBJ2-7 | TRBV5-6 | TGTGCCAGCAGCCTGGAAGGCGGGGACAGTACCTACGAGCAGTACTTC | CASSLEGGDSTYEQYF
few | TRBD2 | TRBJ2-1 | TRBV6-1 | TGTGCCAGCAGTCTAGCGGGGGAGTTCGACAATGAGCAGTTCTTC | CASSLAGEFDNEQFF
. | TRBD1 | TRBJ1-2 | TRBV12-3/TRBV12-4 | TGTGCCAGCACCCCCTTCGGAATTTCGGGACAGAGCCCTTTCGATGGCTACACCTTC | CASTPFGISGQSPFDGYTF
few | . | TRBJ1-1 | TRBV7-2 | TGTGCCAGCAGCTATTCAGGGGTCCGGGTGAACACTGAAGCTTTCTTT | CASSYSGVRVNTEAFF
once | . | TRBJ2-7 | TRBV12-3/TRBV12-4 | TGTGCCAGCAGTTTTGAGTTAGGGTCATACGAGCAGTACTTC | CASSFELGSYEQYF
. | . | TRBJ2-2 | TRBV7-6 | TGTGCATCAACAGGCGCGACCGGGGAGCTGTTTTTT | CASTGATGELFF
many | TRBD1 | TRBJ2-3 | TRBV7-8 | TGTGCCAGCAAAGACAGGGCTGGGGGAGATACGCAGTATTTT | CASKDRAGGDTQYF
. | TRBD1 | TRBJ2-1 | TRBV5-1 | TGCGCCAGCAGTGTGGGACAGGGAGGCTCCTACAATGAGCAGTTCTTC | CASSVGQGGSYNEQFF
. | . | TRBJ1-5 | TRBV28 | TGTGCCAGCAGCCCAGACACCCTACGTGATCAGCCCCAGCATTTT | CASSPDTLRDQPQHF
. | . | TRBJ1-1 | TRBV28 | TGTGTCAGCACCCCGCGCCGGAACACTGAAGCTTTCTTT | CVSTPRRNTEAFF
few | . | TRBJ2-5 | TRBV18 | TGTGCCAGCTCACCACCGAACACGGTACAAGAGACCCAGTACTTC | CASSPPNTVQETQYF
. | . | TRBJ1-1 | TRBV12-3/TRBV12-4 | TGTGCCAGCACCCTGAGTCGGAACACTGAAGCTTTCTTT | CASTLSRNTEAFF
. | TRBD2 | TRBJ2-1 | TRBV9 | TGTGCCAGCAGCACCGTCCCCGAGCGGGGGGACAATGAGCAGTTCTTC | CASSTVPERGDNEQFF